One TCR beta chain is described in this entry. The antigen remains unidentified. The sample comes from a study of T cell responses to AZD1222 COVID-19 vaccine. Study results and limitations: It was only after the peak T cell response that any repertoires were sampled. Among those given AZD1222, only five or six were seropositive at baseline.

This CDR3 contains 15 residues. The ends were cut back, 0 bases at V and 2 bases at J, with 9 bases in the middle. CDR1 and CDR2 from the germline V gene are SGDLS and YYNGEE. Only in-frame clones appear in the TCRdb table, and some are missing; sequencing was by immunoSEQ multiplex PCR. The profile shows about 150,000 clones, 80% to 95% of them singletons. Here the sequenced sample was peripheral blood, taken 28 days after the second AZD1222 dose. This clonotype originated in an adult who received the AZD1222 COVID-19 vaccine. The chain employs TRBV9 and TRBJ1-5; D remains ambiguous. The CDR3 is CASSVAPDRNQPQHF. CDR3 bases: TGTGCCAGCAGCGTAGCTCCAGACCGCAATCAGCCCCAGCATTTT.